This T cell receptor beta chain was found in a study of T cell clusters in autoimmune cytopenias. At the level of the study: A median age of roughly 59 years and mean of about 50 years characterized healthy donor controls.

TRB rearrangements were amplified by touch-down multiplex PCR with mixed TRB-A/B primers. TCRdb re-called the multiplex PCR reads and shows each CDR3 protein once, DNA omitted. This table lists 5,000 to 6,500 distinct CDR3 sequences. Some 40,000 genome equivalents of blood DNA were amplified for TRB. These records were also assigned to another study, of T cell repertoires in aging, cancer and after chemotherapy. That work contributes: Six age groups, ranging from 30 or younger to 70 or older, included the donors. In healthy donors, age-related TCR diversity loss mainly reflected lost richness. Rebound thymic output was suggested by rising median generation probability during chemotherapy in each cancer cohort.

Material: peripheral blood. The clonotype was recovered from a human donor in good health.

CDR3 in amino acids: CASTRGLAGAYEQYF. This sequence joins TRBV7-9 and TRBJ2-7; no DNA is available, so the TRBD2 call from TCRdb remains unchecked. Per germline, CDR1 SEHNR and CDR2 FQNEAQ (reference sequence). This CDR3 is built from 15 residues. The whole variable domain, remainder taken from reference TRBV7-9 and TRBJ2-7, is DTGVSQNPRHKITKRGQNVTFRCDPISEHNRLYWYRQTLGQGPEFLTYFQNEAQLEKSRLLSDRFSAERPKGSFSTLEIQRTEQGDSAMYLCASTRGLAGAYEQYFGPGTRLTVT.